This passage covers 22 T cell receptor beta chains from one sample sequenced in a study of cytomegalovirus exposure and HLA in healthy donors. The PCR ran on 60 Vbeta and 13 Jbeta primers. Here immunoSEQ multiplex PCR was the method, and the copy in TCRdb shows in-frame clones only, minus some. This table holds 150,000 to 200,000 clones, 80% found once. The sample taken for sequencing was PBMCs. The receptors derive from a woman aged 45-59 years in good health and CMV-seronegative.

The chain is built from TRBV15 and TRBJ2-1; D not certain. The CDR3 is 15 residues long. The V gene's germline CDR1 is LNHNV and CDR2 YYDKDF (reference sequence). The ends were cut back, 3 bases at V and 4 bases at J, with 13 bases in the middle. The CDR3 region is CATSRAGRQYNEQFF. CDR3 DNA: TGTGCCACCAGCAGGGCCGGCAGGCAGTACAATGAGCAGTTCTTC.

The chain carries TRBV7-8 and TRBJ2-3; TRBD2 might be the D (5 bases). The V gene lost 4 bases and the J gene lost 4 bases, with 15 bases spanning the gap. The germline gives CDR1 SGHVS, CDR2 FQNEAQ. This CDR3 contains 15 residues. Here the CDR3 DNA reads TGTGCCAGCAGCTCCTGGACTGTGGTCGCAGATACGCAGTATTTT. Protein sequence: CASSSWTVVADTQYF.

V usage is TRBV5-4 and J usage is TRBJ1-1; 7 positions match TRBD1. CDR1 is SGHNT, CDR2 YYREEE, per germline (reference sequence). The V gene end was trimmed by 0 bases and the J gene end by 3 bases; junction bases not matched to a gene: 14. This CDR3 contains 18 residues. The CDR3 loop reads CASSLGLVGGGGHTEAFF. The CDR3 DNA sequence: TGTGCCAGCAGCTTGGGACTTGTCGGCGGAGGGGGCCACACTGAAGCTTTCTTT.

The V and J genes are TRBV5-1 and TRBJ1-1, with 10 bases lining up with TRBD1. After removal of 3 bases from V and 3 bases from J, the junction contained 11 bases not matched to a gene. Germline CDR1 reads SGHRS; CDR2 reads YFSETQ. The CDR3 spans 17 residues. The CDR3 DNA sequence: TGCGCCAGCAGCTGGGACAGGGGCCGCGGAGAGGACACTGAAGCTTTCTTT. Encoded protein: CASSWDRGRGEDTEAFF.

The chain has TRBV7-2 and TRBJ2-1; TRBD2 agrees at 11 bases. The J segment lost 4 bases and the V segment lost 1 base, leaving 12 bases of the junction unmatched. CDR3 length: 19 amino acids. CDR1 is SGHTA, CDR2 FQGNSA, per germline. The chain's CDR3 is CASSLEGGPGTSGYNEQFF. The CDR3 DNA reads TGTGCCAGCAGCTTAGAGGGGGGTCCGGGGACTAGCGGATACAATGAGCAGTTCTTC.

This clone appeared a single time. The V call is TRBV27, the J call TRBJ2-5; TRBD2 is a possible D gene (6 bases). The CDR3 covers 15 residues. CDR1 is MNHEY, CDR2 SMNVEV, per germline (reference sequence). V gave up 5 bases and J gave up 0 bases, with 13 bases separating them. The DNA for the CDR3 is TGTGCCAGCAGTCTCGCGGGGTCGTACCAAGAGACCCAGTACTTC. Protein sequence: CASSLAGSYQETQYF.

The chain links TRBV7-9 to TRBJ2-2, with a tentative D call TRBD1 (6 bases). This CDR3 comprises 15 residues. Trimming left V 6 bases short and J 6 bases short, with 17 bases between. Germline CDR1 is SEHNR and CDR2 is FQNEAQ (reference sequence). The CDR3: CASRALPGDAGELFF. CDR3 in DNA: TGTGCCAGCAGAGCCCTTCCAGGGGACGCCGGGGAGCTGTTTTTT.

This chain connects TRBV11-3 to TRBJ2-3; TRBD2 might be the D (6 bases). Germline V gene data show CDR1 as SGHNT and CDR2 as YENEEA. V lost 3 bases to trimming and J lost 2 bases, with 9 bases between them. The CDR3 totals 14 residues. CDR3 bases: TGTGCCAGCAGCTTGAGCGGGTACACAGATACGCAGTATTTT. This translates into CASSLSGYTDTQYF.

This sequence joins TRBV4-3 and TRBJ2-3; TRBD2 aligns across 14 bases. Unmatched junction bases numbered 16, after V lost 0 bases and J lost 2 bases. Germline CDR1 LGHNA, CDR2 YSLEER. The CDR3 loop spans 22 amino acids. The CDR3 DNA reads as TGCGCCAGCAGCCAAGATCGAGGGACTAGCGGGAGTAGTTGGATTCCCACAGATACGCAGTATTTT. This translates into CASSQDRGTSGSSWIPTDTQYF.

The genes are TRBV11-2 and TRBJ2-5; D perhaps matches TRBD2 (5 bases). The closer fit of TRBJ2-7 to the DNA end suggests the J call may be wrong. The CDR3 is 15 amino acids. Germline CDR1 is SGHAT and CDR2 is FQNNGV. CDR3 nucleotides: TGTGCCAGCAGCTTAGCCCCTAGCAAGTATGGCGAGCAGTACTTC. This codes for CASSLAPSKYGEQYF.

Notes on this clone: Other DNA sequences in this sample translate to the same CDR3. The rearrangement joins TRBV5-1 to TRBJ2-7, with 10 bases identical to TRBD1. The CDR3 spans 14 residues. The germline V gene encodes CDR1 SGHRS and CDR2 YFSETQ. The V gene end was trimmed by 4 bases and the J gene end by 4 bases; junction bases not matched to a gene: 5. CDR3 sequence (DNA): TGCGCCAGCAGCGCTGGACAGGGGGGTTACGAGCAGTACTTC. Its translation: CASSAGQGGYEQYF.

The CDR3 region has the DNA TGTGCCAGCAGTTTATCGGGTGCGGGGGGACAGGGCTCCCATGAGCAGTTCTTC. Amino acids: CASSLSGAGGQGSHEQFF. The J gene is TRBJ2-1, the V gene TRBV27; TRBD1 is a possible D gene (9 bases). This CDR3 is built from 18 residues. The V and J ends lost 0 bases and 8 bases respectively, with 23 bases between them. Per the germline V gene, CDR1 is MNHEY and CDR2 is SMNVEV (reference sequence).

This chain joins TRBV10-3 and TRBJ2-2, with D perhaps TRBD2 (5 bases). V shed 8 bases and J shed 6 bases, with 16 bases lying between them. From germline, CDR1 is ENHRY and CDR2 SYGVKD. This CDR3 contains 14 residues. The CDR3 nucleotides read TGTGCCATCGGGGAGAGGGAAGGTGCCGGGGAGCTGTTTTTT. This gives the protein CAIGEREGAGELFF.

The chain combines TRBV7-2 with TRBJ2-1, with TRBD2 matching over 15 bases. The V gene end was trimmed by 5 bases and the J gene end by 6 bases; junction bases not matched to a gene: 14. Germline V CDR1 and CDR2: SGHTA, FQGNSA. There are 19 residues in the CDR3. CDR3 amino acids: CASSQGLAGGRRLGNEQFF. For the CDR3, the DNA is TGTGCCAGCAGCCAGGGACTAGCGGGAGGAAGACGGTTGGGCAATGAGCAGTTCTTC.

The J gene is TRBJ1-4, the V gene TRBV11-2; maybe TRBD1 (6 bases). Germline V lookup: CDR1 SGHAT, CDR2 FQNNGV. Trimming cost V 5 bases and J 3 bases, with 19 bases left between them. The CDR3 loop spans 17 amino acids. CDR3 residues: CASSPSMGATANEKLFF. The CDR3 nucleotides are TGTGCCAGCAGCCCTTCGATGGGGGCGACGGCTAATGAAAAACTGTTTTTT.

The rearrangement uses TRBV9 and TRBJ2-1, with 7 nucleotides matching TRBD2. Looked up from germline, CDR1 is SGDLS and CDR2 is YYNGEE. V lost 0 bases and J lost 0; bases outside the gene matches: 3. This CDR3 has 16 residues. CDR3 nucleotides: TGTGCCAGCAGCGTAGGAAGCGGGACCTCCTACAATGAGCAGTTCTTC. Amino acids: CASSVGSGTSYNEQFF.

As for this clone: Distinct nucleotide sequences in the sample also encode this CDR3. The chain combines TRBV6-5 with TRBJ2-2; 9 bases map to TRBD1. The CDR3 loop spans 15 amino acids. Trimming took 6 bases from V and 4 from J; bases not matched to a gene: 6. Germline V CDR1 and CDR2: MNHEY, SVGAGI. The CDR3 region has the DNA TGTGCCAGCAGCAGGGGACAGGGAGGCACCGGGGAGCTGTTTTTT. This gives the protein CASSRGQGGTGELFF.

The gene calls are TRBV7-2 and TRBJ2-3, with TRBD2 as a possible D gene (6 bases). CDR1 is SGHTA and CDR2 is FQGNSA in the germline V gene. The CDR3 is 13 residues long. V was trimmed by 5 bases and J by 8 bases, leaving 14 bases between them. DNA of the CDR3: TGTGCCAGCAGCGGGGGGTCACAGATTACGCAGTATTTT. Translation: CASSGGSQITQYF. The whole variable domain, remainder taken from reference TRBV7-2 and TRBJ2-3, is GAGVSQSPSNKVTEKGKDVELRCDPISGHTALYWYRQSLGQGLEFLIYFQGNSAPDKSGLPSDRFSAERTGGSVSTLTIQRTQQEDSAVYLCASSGGSQITQYFGPGTRLTVL.

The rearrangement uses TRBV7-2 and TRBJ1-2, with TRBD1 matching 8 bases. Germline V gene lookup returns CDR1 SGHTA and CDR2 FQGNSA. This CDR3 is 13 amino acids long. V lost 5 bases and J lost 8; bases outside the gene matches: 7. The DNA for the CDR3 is TGTGCCAGCAGCCCCCGGACAGGGCACGGCTACACCTTC. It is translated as CASSPRTGHGYTF.

CDR3 residues: CASLPPGRGALYGYTF. The DNA of the CDR3 is TGTGCCAGCCTCCCCCCGGGCCGGGGGGCTCTATATGGCTACACCTTC. V and J are TRBV28 and TRBJ1-2, with D possibly matching TRBD1 (6 bases). The CDR3 runs to 16 residues. Deletions cut 8 bases from V and 5 bases from J, with 24 bases between. Germline V lookup: CDR1 MDHEN, CDR2 SYDVKM.

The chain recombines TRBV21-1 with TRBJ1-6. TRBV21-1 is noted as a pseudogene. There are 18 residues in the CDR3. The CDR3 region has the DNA TGTGCCAGCAGCCGGAGGGTGGGGAGGGCCGCCTCAAATTCACCCCTCCACTTT. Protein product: CASSRRVGRAASNSPLHF.

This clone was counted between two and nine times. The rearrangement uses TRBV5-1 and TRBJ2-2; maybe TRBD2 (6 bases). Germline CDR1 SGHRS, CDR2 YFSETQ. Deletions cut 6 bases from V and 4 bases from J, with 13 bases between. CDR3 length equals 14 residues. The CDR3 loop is CASNKEGRTGELFF. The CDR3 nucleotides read TGCGCCAGCAACAAGGAGGGGCGCACCGGGGAGCTGTTTTTT.